This T cell receptor (beta chain) was profiled in a study of blood T cells in healthy people across ages (dated by TCRdb to 2013 to 2016). For the wider study: In model experiments, template switching captured roughly one uniquely barcoded TCR beta cDNA molecule for every two T cells. Two additional independent replicas of 1 million unique cDNA reads from the same blood draw were analyzed for two donors (one aged 18 to 30 and one aged 80 or older). To track age-related changes in TCR beta repertoire diversity, the study relied on deep sequencing normalized with unique cDNA molecular identifiers. Four age groups were formed from the donors: young (average approximately 15 years), middle-aged (around 41), aged (roughly 58) and long-lived (more than 75).

The library was obtained by 5' RACE. Instrument on record: Illumina HiSeq 2500. A second PCR of about 7 to 12 cycles was run with a J-beta primer mix and a sample-barcoded 5' primer. A template-switch 5' adaptor carrying 12 random nucleotides introduced a unique molecular identifier onto each TCR beta cDNA molecule. Each sample yielded at least 3 million CDR3-containing paired-end reads. First-strand cDNA synthesis was performed from all RNA using the Mint cDNA synthesis kit, with priming by a TRBC-specific oligonucleotide. Following uracil-DNA glycosylase treatment, all cDNA underwent a first 18-cycle PCR with the universal primers M1SS and BC2_uni_R. The paper's processing steps were these. Normalization of each sample was performed by random selection of 1 million high-quality reads, each carrying a distinct molecular identifier. Instead of being binned into consensus sequences, reads that shared molecular identifiers were thrown out. CDR3 identification, clonotype clustering and error correction used MiTCR with a Q25 quality threshold and the strictest error-elimination algorithm. A nonparametric unseen species model using Euler transformation provided a lower-bound estimate of total TCR beta diversity. TCRdb reran the public reads through fastp at Q25 and MiXCR, keeping productive beta chains. One record per CDR3 amino acid sequence lists the most common genes and DNA. The V and J calls and clone size come from TCRdb's table, not from the authors' own analysis. The sample table holds 800,000 to 950,000 distinct CDR3 sequences, of which roughly 28% were seen once. About 10% of the sample is held by the ten biggest clonotypes.

The roughly 42 donors, aged roughly 6 to 90 years, were systemically healthy Caucasian individuals from Russia. Each donor gave 8 to 10 milliliters of peripheral blood, drawn into EDTA-treated Vacutainer tubes. Ficoll-Paque density-gradient centrifugation was used to isolate PBMCs, with at least 6 million obtained per sample. Total RNA was extracted from PBMCs with Trizol reagent, with at least 6 micrograms obtained per sample. For every donor, an aliquot of PBMCs went through flow cytometry to measure the percentages of naive CD45RAhigh/CD27high T cells. What the work shows at the level of the full study, not this receptor alone: Compared with the aged group, the long-lived group had more naive CD4+ T cells, fewer expanded clones and increased TCR diversity, a pattern suggesting age selection. The percentage of naive T cells measured by flow cytometry correlated strongly with observed TCR beta diversity. Since profiling was done on bulk unsorted PBMCs, naive and antigen-experienced compartments could not be conclusively compared. Observed TCR beta diversity per million T cells fell roughly linearly with age, and a significant reduction was already apparent by age approximately 41. Because the CMV infection status of the donors was unknown, age-related changes in expanded clonotypes may potentially have been confounded. Estimates of total diversity based on one million sequenced T cells were regarded as lower bounds and as underestimates.

A word on this clonotype: What this receptor recognizes is not known. No base qualities exist here, and no much larger clone lies one base off it.

From the cysteine through the phenylalanine, the CDR3 covers 13 amino acids. The kept DNA is CDR3 alone, 39 bases in frame from the first base. Sequences SGHAT (CDR1) and FQNNGV (CDR2) are obtained from the germline V gene. V is reduced by 3 bases and J by 1 base, leaving a spacing of 6 bases between them. The same sample was also used in a study of T cells of mothers and their children. The second study's paper adds: The donors were nine systemically healthy Caucasian individuals, made up of three mothers and their six children. cDNA synthesis used all of the extracted RNA, with around 1.6 ug of RNA in each 15 ul reaction. In the second PCR, the M1S primer introduced both the sample barcodes and 2-4 random nucleotides. More than 8 million TCR beta CDR3 reads were obtained from each mother, and roughly 3 million reads were obtained from each child. Thymic selection shapes the output of TCR recombination in a similar way in related and unrelated pairs, and inherited differences have a minor effect. Related mother-child pairs always showed normalized repertoire overlap that was slightly higher than in unrelated mother-child pairs, though the difference was never significant. No persistent microchimeric T cell clones were found, with a detection sensitivity of approximately 110 clones per million clonotypes. To look for features that set related mother-child pairs apart from unrelated individuals, the researchers ran deep NGS to compare the TCR beta repertoires of mothers and children. Mothers averaged around 43 +/- 4 years of age and children averaged about 10 +/- 4 years. After adapters were ligated using NEBNext reagents, the libraries underwent 100+100 nt paired-end sequencing on an Illumina HiSeq 2000. Mother and child libraries were prepared a month apart and sequenced in separate runs to prevent cross-contamination. For each donor, between about 450,000 and 2,300,000 distinct TCR beta clonotypes were identified. Naive TCR beta clonotypes were estimated from low-frequency clonotypes matched to each donor's FACS-determined naive share, without sorting.

The specimen was blood. The TCR originated in a woman aged 40 to 50 in good health. This receptor chain uses TRBV11-2 and TRBJ1-2; a confident D gene designation cannot be given. The CDR3 is CASSFMINYGYTF. The DNA sequence is as follows: TGTGCCAGCAGCTTTATGATTAACTATGGCTACACCTTC.